This T cell receptor (beta chain) was identified during a study of shared clonotypes between healthy human individuals. Study-level points and caveats: Of the naive CD4 clonotypes, around 5.2% were shared across a handful of donors. As a rule, naive subsets had a larger estimated richness than memory subsets.

The CDR3 runs 15 residues. Per the germline V gene, CDR1 is WSHSY and CDR2 is SAAADI. Trimming took off 2 bases at V and 1 base at J, with 11 bases between the two ends. In regard to this clone: What it binds is not known.

For each subset, genomic DNA was distributed in equal portions over several immunoSEQ plates. The DNA input per sorted-subset replicate PCR was about 220 ng, corresponding to 30,000 or so T cell genomes. Data came from immunoSEQ multiplex PCR; TCRdb stores just in-frame clones and leaves some out. The repertoire includes some 2 million clones, over 85% of them detected once, and 0.85% to 1.2% sits in the top ten. Naive CD8 cells comprised CD45RO-negative, CCR7-positively selected cells, excluding terminally differentiated effector memory CD45RA+ cells. The genes are TRBV10-2 and TRBJ2-5, with D tentatively TRBD2 (6 bases). This receptor was obtained from a man younger than 30 in good health. Specimen: naive CD8+ T cells sorted from blood. The CDR3 sequence is CASSEPGLSQETQYF. CDR3 nucleotide sequence: TGCGCCAGCAGTGAGCCGGGACTGAGCCAAGAGACCCAGTACTTC.